One and the same sample provided the 29 T cell receptor beta chains below, sequenced in a study of OX40 agonist ivuxolimab in advanced cancers. TCRdb keeps only in-frame clones here, not all; method: immunoSEQ multiplex PCR. The sample carries 15,000 to 20,000 clones, roughly nine tenths recorded once. The sequenced sample was CD4+ or CD8+ T cells sorted from blood, obtained in a trial of the OX40 agonist ivuxolimab. The receptors come from an adult with an advanced solid tumor such as melanoma, head and neck, liver or kidney cancer.

The V call is TRBV5-1, the J call TRBJ2-7; 10 nucleotides agree with TRBD1. CDR1 and CDR2 (germline): SGHRS, YFSETQ. Trimming cost V 5 bases and J 5 bases; bases outside gene matches: 7. CDR3 length equals 14 residues. CDR3 nucleotides: TGCGCCAGCAGGCCCGGGACAGGGGTGAACGAGCAGTACTTC. Translated, it gives CASRPGTGVNEQYF. The full variable domain, completed using reference TRBV5-1 and TRBJ2-7, is KAGVTQTPRYLIKTRGQQVTLSCSPISGHRSVSWYQQTPGQGLQFLFEYFSETQRNKGNFPGRFSGRQFSNSRSEMNVSTLELGDSALYLCASRPGTGVNEQYFGPGTRLTVT.

The chain joins TRBV6-5 to TRBJ2-1; D gene uncertain. The CDR3 spans 13 residues. Germline assignment: CDR1 MNHEY and CDR2 SVGAGI. Trimming removed 2 bases at V and 4 bases at J, with 6 bases between. The CDR3 region is CASSYGQYNEQFF. CDR3 bases: TGTGCCAGCAGTTACGGCCAGTACAATGAGCAGTTCTTC.

The V call is TRBV27, the J call TRBJ1-5, with D perhaps matching TRBD1 (5 bases). The ends were cut back, 4 bases at V and 6 bases at J, with 13 bases in the middle. The V gene's germline CDR1 is MNHEY and CDR2 SMNVEV (reference sequence). CDR3 length: 14 residues. The CDR3, as DNA: TGTGCCAGCAGTTCCGCAGGGAGATCTCAGCCCCAGCATTTT. Translated: CASSSAGRSQPQHF.

V is TRBV11-2 and J is TRBJ2-1; TRBD1 matches 8 bases. This CDR3 has 14 residues. The V and J ends lost 3 bases and 8 bases, in that order; junction bases with no gene match: 6. Germline-derived CDR1 and CDR2 are SGHAT and FQNNGV. The CDR3 loop is CASSFGQGGDEQFF. The CDR3 region has the DNA TGTGCCAGCAGCTTCGGACAGGGTGGGGATGAGCAGTTCTTC.

The rearrangement uses TRBV27 and TRBJ2-5; tentatively, D is TRBD2 (5 bases). CDR3 length equals 13 residues. The germline V gene has CDR1 MNHEY and CDR2 SMNVEV (reference sequence). V lost 1 base, J lost 5 bases, and 8 bases lay in between. The CDR3 sequence: CASSLFRGETQYF. DNA for the CDR3: TGTGCCAGCAGTTTATTTCGAGGGGAGACCCAGTACTTC.

DNA of the CDR3: TGTGCCAGCAGCCATCATTTGTTGGACAGGGGCTTCTACGAGCAGTACTTC. It translates to CASSHHLLDRGFYEQYF. The chain couples TRBV11-2 to TRBJ2-7; TRBD1 matches 9 bases. Germline CDR1 reads SGHAT; CDR2 reads FQNNGV. The CDR3 loop spans 17 amino acids. V lost 5 bases to trimming and J lost 3 bases; unmatched junction nucleotides: 14.

This chain links TRBV27 with TRBJ2-7; TRBD1 aligns across 8 bases. Germline V gives CDR1 MNHEY, CDR2 SMNVEV (reference sequence). This CDR3 is built from 12 residues. After removal of 5 bases from V and 10 bases from J, the junction contained 7 bases not matched to a gene. The CDR3 DNA reads as TGTGCCAGCAGTCCGGGACAGGACAAACAGTACTTC. It translates to CASSPGQDKQYF.

The CDR3 DNA sequence: TGTGCCAGCTCACCAATCGGGACAGATACGCAGTATTTT. Its translation: CASSPIGTDTQYF. The chain joins TRBV18 to TRBJ2-3; unclear D gene. The V gene lost 2 bases and the J gene lost 3 bases, with 6 bases spanning the gap. The germline gives CDR1 KGHSH, CDR2 LQKENI. The CDR3 is 13 amino acids.

The rearrangement joins TRBV4-2 to TRBJ1-1, with D possibly TRBD1 on 5 matching bases. V was cut by 1 base and J by 3 bases, with 15 bases left in between. This CDR3 comprises 16 residues. Germline CDR1 and CDR2: LGHNA and YNFKEQ. CDR3 protein: CASSQGGLEGDTEAFF. The CDR3 nucleotides read TGTGCCAGCAGCCAAGGGGGCCTCGAAGGGGACACTGAAGCTTTCTTT.

The chain has TRBV19 and TRBJ1-2; D might be TRBD1 (5 bases). V shed 8 bases and J shed 2 bases, with 15 bases lying between them. Germline CDR1 and CDR2: LNHDA and SQIVND (reference sequence). The CDR3 consists of 14 residues. The CDR3 nucleotides read TGTGCCAGTTCTCACGACAGATTCAACTATGGCTACACCTTC. It codes for CASSHDRFNYGYTF. The full variable domain, with the rest looked up from reference TRBV19 and TRBJ1-2, is DGGITQSPKYLFRKEGQNVTLSCEQNLNHDAMYWYRQDPGQGLRLIYYSQIVNDFQKGDIAEGYSVSREKKESFPLTVTSAQKNPTAFYLCASSHDRFNYGYTFGSGTRLTVV.

The V gene is TRBV30, the J gene TRBJ1-3, with a tentative D call TRBD1 (6 bases). Germline V gene data show CDR1 as GTSNPN and CDR2 as SVGIG (reference sequence). V lost 4 bases and J lost 9, with 13 bases in between. The CDR3 contains 12 residues. CDR3 nucleotide sequence: TGTGCCTGGACCTCACGGGGGCGCACCATATATTTT. This encodes CAWTSRGRTIYF.

This clone was seen a single time. CDR3 protein: CASSPKGHPHYYEQYF. The CDR3 DNA follows: TGTGCCAGCAGCCCGAAGGGACACCCCCACTACTACGAGCAGTACTTC. The chain uses TRBV13 and TRBJ2-7; the D gene is possibly TRBD1 (6 bases). This CDR3 has 16 residues. V was shortened by 5 bases and J by 3 bases, with 20 bases between the two germline ends. CDR1 PRHDT and CDR2 FYEKMQ come from the germline V gene (reference sequence).

This chain links TRBV27 with TRBJ1-2; the D is unclear. Deletions cut 1 base from V and 14 bases from J, with 17 bases between. CDR1 and CDR2 from the germline V gene are MNHEY and SMNVEV (reference sequence). The CDR3 sequence is 13 residues long. DNA of the CDR3: TGTGCCAGCAGTTTATTCGCAGGAATTTCGGCTACCTTC. This encodes CASSLFAGISATF.

DNA for the CDR3: TGTGCCAGTAGTATTCCCCAGGGGGTAGGAGGGGGCAATCAGCCCCAGCATTTT. It specifies CASSIPQGVGGGNQPQHF. The rearrangement uses TRBV19 and TRBJ1-5; 7 nucleotides agree with TRBD1. Germline CDR1 and CDR2: LNHDA and SQIVND (reference sequence). V gave up 3 bases and J gave up 2 bases; unmatched junction bases: 13. CDR3 length: 18 residues.

V is TRBV27 and J is TRBJ2-7, with 8 bases fitting TRBD2. V lost 3 bases, J lost 2 bases, and 9 bases stayed unmatched. CDR1 is MNHEY, CDR2 SMNVEV, per germline (reference sequence). This CDR3 contains 16 residues. The CDR3 bases are TGTGCCAGCAGTTTTCTCGGCTCGGGAGGGGCCTACGAGCAGTACTTC. Its protein is CASSFLGSGGAYEQYF.

This clone appeared a single time. The chain employs TRBV5-1 and TRBJ1-3; D perhaps matches TRBD1 (5 bases). CDR1 SGHRS and CDR2 YFSETQ come from the germline V gene. The CDR3 is made up of 14 amino acids. V lost 3 bases and J 5 bases, leaving 12 bases between the germline ends. DNA for the CDR3: TGCGCCAGCAGCTACCTTGGGGGAAGAAACACCATATATTTT. This sequence encodes CASSYLGGRNTIYF.

The chain combines TRBV29-1 with TRBJ2-7; 7 nucleotides match TRBD1. Trimming took 6 bases from V and 2 from J; bases not matched to a gene: 4. This CDR3 is 12 amino acids long. The germline V gene has CDR1 SQVTM and CDR2 ANQGSEA. The CDR3: CSVETGTYEQYF. The CDR3 DNA reads TGCAGCGTCGAGACAGGGACCTACGAGCAGTACTTC.

The chain carries TRBV7-9 and TRBJ1-1, with D uncertain. Germline CDR1 is SEHNR and CDR2 is FQNEAQ (reference sequence). V was cut by 10 bases and J by 4 bases, with 13 bases left in between. This CDR3 comprises 12 residues. The DNA of the CDR3 is TGTGCCACCCAACAGACCATCACTGAAGCTTTCTTT. As protein: CATQQTITEAFF.

This chain uses TRBV30 with TRBJ2-3, with 11 bases fitting TRBD2. There are 14 residues in the CDR3. V shed 7 bases, J shed 2 bases, and the junction held 5 bases outside the gene matches. CDR1 and CDR2 (germline): GTSNPN, SVGIG (reference sequence). This CDR3 reads CASVSGGATDTQYF. In DNA, the CDR3 is TGTGCCTCGGTTAGCGGGGGGGCCACAGATACGCAGTATTTT.

The genes are TRBV5-5 and TRBJ2-7, with D unresolved. Trimming shortened V by 1 base and J by 3 bases, and 11 bases separated the two germline ends. The germline V gene encodes CDR1 SGHKS and CDR2 YYEKEE (reference sequence). This CDR3 has 14 amino acids. For the CDR3, the DNA is TGTGCCAGCAGCTTGACCGAGGCCCTCTACGAGCAGTACTTC. Its protein product is CASSLTEALYEQYF.

This clone was detected once. This sequence joins TRBV7-9 and TRBJ1-5; maybe TRBD1 (5 bases). Deletions cut 1 base from V and 4 bases from J, with 8 bases between. CDR3 length equals 14 residues. Germline lookup yields CDR1 SEHNR and CDR2 FQNEAQ (reference sequence). DNA for the CDR3: TGTGCCAGCAGCTTAGTAGCAGGGAATCAGCCCCAGCATTTT. This codes for CASSLVAGNQPQHF.

The chain carries TRBV6-4 and TRBJ2-7, with TRBD1 identical over 7 bases. The CDR3 runs 13 residues. Trimming took 5 bases from V and 5 from J; bases not matched to a gene: 6. Per germline, CDR1 MRHNA and CDR2 SNTAGT. The DNA of the CDR3 is TGTGCCAGCAGTCCGACAGGGTTTAACGAGCAGTACTTC. This encodes CASSPTGFNEQYF.

DNA of the CDR3: TGTGCCAGCAGCCACCGACAGGGAGGCTACAATGAGCAGTTCTTC. Amino acid sequence: CASSHRQGGYNEQFF. The chain is built from TRBV27 and TRBJ2-1, with a tentative D call TRBD1 (7 bases). The CDR3 totals 15 residues. The V gene lost 6 bases and the J gene lost 3 bases, with 15 bases spanning the gap. Looked up from germline, CDR1 is MNHEY and CDR2 is SMNVEV (reference sequence).

The CDR3 sequence is CASSLARDRRNEKLFF. CDR3 in DNA: TGTGCCAGCAGCTTGGCGAGAGACAGGAGAAATGAAAAACTGTTTTTT. The chain couples TRBV5-6 to TRBJ1-4, with a possible D match to TRBD1 (6 bases). CDR1 and CDR2 (germline): SGHDT, YYEEEE. V dropped 0 bases and J dropped 5 bases, with 14 bases sitting between them. This CDR3 region has 16 residues.

This clone was recorded a few times. The V gene is TRBV9, the J gene TRBJ2-1; D is possibly TRBD1 or TRBD2 (5 bases each). This CDR3 has 15 residues. The V and J ends lost 3 bases and 0 bases respectively, with 10 bases between them. Per germline, CDR1 SGDLS and CDR2 YYNGEE. The CDR3 region is CASSGGWSSYNEQFF. As DNA, the CDR3 is TGTGCCAGCAGCGGGGGGTGGAGCTCCTACAATGAGCAGTTCTTC.

The rearrangement uses TRBV13 and TRBJ2-1; D unclear. The germline gives CDR1 PRHDT, CDR2 FYEKMQ (reference sequence). The CDR3 covers 13 residues. Deletions cut 1 base from V and 5 bases from J, with 6 bases between. The CDR3 here is CASSLEAHNEQFF. The CDR3, as DNA: TGTGCCAGCAGCTTAGAGGCACACAATGAGCAGTTCTTC.

The CDR3 sequence: CASTTGGAAHEQFF. CDR3 in DNA: TGTGCCAGCACAACCGGGGGGGCCGCCCATGAGCAGTTCTTC. This chain uses TRBV9 with TRBJ2-1, with 8 nucleotides matching TRBD2. With 6 bases clipped from V and 8 bases from J, the junction kept 10 bases outside the gene matches. The CDR3 is 14 amino acids. Germline assignment: CDR1 SGDLS and CDR2 YYNGEE. The full variable domain, with the rest looked up from reference TRBV9 and TRBJ2-1, is DSGVTQTPKHLITATGQRVTLRCSPRSGDLSVYWYQQSLDQGLQFLIQYYNGEERAKGNILERFSAQQFPDLHSELNLSSLELGDSALYFCASTTGGAAHEQFFGPGTRLTVL.

This chain joins TRBV6-5 and TRBJ1-2; perhaps TRBD1 as D (6 bases). In germline, CDR1 is MNHEY, CDR2 SVGAGI. Deletions cut 5 bases from V and 4 bases from J, with 11 bases between. The CDR3 is 13 residues long. CDR3 sequence reads: CASSAQGIYGYTF. DNA for the CDR3: TGTGCCAGCAGTGCACAGGGAATCTATGGCTACACCTTC.

The V and J genes are TRBV21-1 and TRBJ2-4; the table's D call, TRBD1, has no DNA check behind it. TRBV21-1 is shown as a pseudogene. The CDR3 runs 13 residues. CDR3 residues: CASYRGPKNIQYF. The CDR3 nucleotides are TGTGCCAGTTACAGGGGCCCCAAAAACATTCAGTACTTC.